One sample yielded the 18 T cell receptor beta chains listed below, sequenced in a study of blood T cell repertoires in COVID-19. Assay used: immunoSEQ multiplex PCR; TCRdb lists only in-frame clones, some missing. The data show about 120,000 clones, 82% seen once. The sample was peripheral blood. The receptor source for this set is a woman aged 65 to 85 with acute or convalescent COVID-19.

This chain joins TRBV6-5 and TRBJ1-1; D might be TRBD1 (5 bases). V was trimmed by 2 bases and J by 3 bases, leaving 10 bases between them. Germline V lookup: CDR1 MNHEY, CDR2 SVGAGI. This CDR3 is 14 amino acids long. The CDR3 nucleotides read TGTGCCAGCAGTTACAGGGGCCGGGACACTGAAGCTTTCTTT. This codes for CASSYRGRDTEAFF.

V is TRBV5-6 and J is TRBJ1-1; no reliable D call. Germline V CDR1 and CDR2: SGHDT, YYEEEE. This CDR3 spans 15 amino acids. V lost 2 bases and J 0 bases, leaving 11 bases between the germline ends. The CDR3 is CASSFRGLLNTEAFF. CDR3 nucleotides: TGTGCCAGCAGCTTTCGCGGGTTATTGAACACTGAAGCTTTCTTT. The variable domain in full, with the rest retrieved from reference TRBV5-6 and TRBJ1-1, is DAGVTQSPTHLIKTRGQQVTLRCSPKSGHDTVSWYQQALGQGPQFIFQYYEEEERQRGNFPDRFSGHQFPNYSSELNVNALLLGDSALYLCASSFRGLLNTEAFFGQGTRLTVV.

V and J are TRBV5-1 and TRBJ1-2, with 9 bases fitting TRBD1. Germline V gene data show CDR1 as SGHRS and CDR2 as YFSETQ. CDR3 length equals 15 residues. The V and J ends lost 4 bases and 6 bases, in that order; junction bases with no gene match: 10. CDR3 in amino acids: CASSESRTGVDGYTF. The CDR3 nucleotides are TGCGCCAGCAGCGAGTCCAGGACAGGGGTCGATGGCTACACCTTC. The full variable domain, rest sourced from reference TRBV5-1 and TRBJ1-2, is KAGVTQTPRYLIKTRGQQVTLSCSPISGHRSVSWYQQTPGQGLQFLFEYFSETQRNKGNFPGRFSGRQFSNSRSEMNVSTLELGDSALYLCASSESRTGVDGYTFGSGTRLTVV.

This chain links TRBV30 with TRBJ1-3, with a possible D match to TRBD1 (5 bases). Trimming pared 4 bases from V and 8 bases from J, leaving 12 bases between. The CDR3 loop spans 12 amino acids. Germline V lookup: CDR1 GTSNPN, CDR2 SVGIG (reference sequence). The CDR3 loop is CAWTTGVHTIYF. The DNA for the CDR3 is TGTGCCTGGACTACGGGGGTACACACCATATATTTT.

The rearrangement joins TRBV30 to TRBJ1-1; 7 bases match TRBD1. The CDR3 runs to 13 residues. In germline, CDR1 is GTSNPN, CDR2 SVGIG (reference sequence). V dropped 5 bases and J dropped 5; count of bases not matched to a gene: 8. This chain's CDR3 is CAWGGQVGTEAFF. CDR3 sequence (DNA): TGTGCCTGGGGCGGACAGGTTGGTACTGAAGCTTTCTTT.

V gene TRBV5-4 combines with J gene TRBJ2-7; 8 nucleotides match TRBD2. J lost 0 bases, V lost 0 bases, and 5 bases had no gene match. The CDR3 sequence is 16 residues long. The germline V gene has CDR1 SGHNT and CDR2 YYREEE (reference sequence). The CDR3 DNA follows: TGTGCCAGCAGCTTGGGGTGGGCGGGGGGCTCCTACGAGCAGTACTTC. It is translated as CASSLGWAGGSYEQYF.

The V call is TRBV2, the J call TRBJ1-2; tentative D call: TRBD1 (6 bases). The ends were cut back, 7 bases at V and 8 bases at J, with 17 bases in the middle. The CDR3 runs to 13 residues. Germline CDR1 is SNHLY and CDR2 is FYNNEI. For the CDR3, the DNA is TGTGCCAGCACCTACAGGGAATTCGTGGGCTACACCTTC. Protein product: CASTYREFVGYTF.

The rearrangement uses TRBV18 and TRBJ2-1; possible D gene TRBD1, 5 bases. V was cut by 5 bases and J by 9 bases, with 17 bases left in between. Germline V lookup: CDR1 KGHSH, CDR2 LQKENI. CDR3 length: 14 amino acids. Written as DNA, the CDR3 is TGTGCCAGCTCAGCTAGGAGTGGGGCGAGTGAGCAGTTCTTC. Translation gives CASSARSGASEQFF.

The chain joins TRBV11-2 to TRBJ2-7; 9 nucleotides line up with TRBD2. The CDR3 consists of 15 residues. Germline V lookup: CDR1 SGHAT, CDR2 FQNNGV. J lost 4 bases, V lost 1 base, and 5 bases had no gene match. CDR3 in DNA: TGTGCCAGCAGCTTAGGTTCTAGCGGGGCTTACGAGCAGTACGTC. Protein product: CASSLGSSGAYEQYV.

The chain combines TRBV6-5 with TRBJ1-2; 7 bases agree with TRBD1. Germline CDR1 MNHEY, CDR2 SVGAGI. The CDR3 is made up of 14 amino acids. The V and J ends lost 2 bases and 7 bases, in that order; junction bases with no gene match: 7. The CDR3 loop is CASSYAVTGFGYTF. The CDR3 nucleotides are TGTGCCAGCAGTTACGCCGTGACAGGGTTTGGCTACACCTTC.

The chain is built from TRBV5-4 and TRBJ2-5; D is perhaps TRBD1 (5 bases). Between the trimmed V and J ends, which lost 1 base and 4 bases, there was a span of 8 bases. The V gene's germline CDR1 is SGHNT and CDR2 YYREEE (reference sequence). The CDR3 has 13 residues. CDR3 sequence reads: CASSLQGGETQYF. CDR3 sequence (DNA): TGTGCCAGCAGCTTGCAGGGCGGAGAGACCCAGTACTTC. The whole variable domain, remainder taken from reference TRBV5-4 and TRBJ2-5, is ETGVTQSPTHLIKTRGQQVTLRCSSQSGHNTVSWYQQALGQGPQFIFQYYREEENGRGNFPPRFSGLQFPNYSSELNVNALELDDSALYLCASSLQGGETQYFGPGTRLLVL.

The rearrangement uses TRBV5-1 and TRBJ2-7, with a tentative D call TRBD2 (5 bases). V lost 0 bases to trimming and J lost 6 bases, with 10 bases between them. Per germline, CDR1 SGHRS and CDR2 YFSETQ. The CDR3 consists of 13 residues. CDR3 sequence reads: CASSLERTGEQYV. Written as DNA, the CDR3 is TGCGCCAGCAGCTTGGAGCGGACGGGCGAGCAGTACGTC.

The rearrangement links TRBV5-1 to TRBJ2-1, with 10 bases that match TRBD1. Germline V CDR1 and CDR2: SGHRS, YFSETQ. The J segment lost 4 bases and the V segment lost 3 bases, leaving 4 bases of the junction unmatched. The CDR3 totals 15 residues. The CDR3 region has the DNA TGCGCCAGCAGCTGGGGACAGGGGAAGTACAATGAGCAGTTCTTC. Translating it yields CASSWGQGKYNEQFF.

V gene TRBV6-5 combines with J gene TRBJ2-3; maybe TRBD2 (7 bases). The CDR3 sequence is 15 residues long. Germline values: CDR1 MNHEY, CDR2 SVGAGI. With 2 bases removed from V and 3 bases from J, the gap between germline ends came to 12 bases. CDR3 coding DNA: TGTGCCAGCAGTTACACGGGGGGCGTGACAGATACGCAGTATTTT. This encodes CASSYTGGVTDTQYF.

The V gene is TRBV6-5, the J gene TRBJ1-2; D not resolved. CDR3 size: 13 residues. The V gene lost 6 bases and the J gene lost 4 bases, with 12 bases spanning the gap. Germline CDR1 is MNHEY and CDR2 is SVGAGI. This chain's CDR3 is CASSHKDLYGYTF. CDR3 DNA sequence: TGTGCCAGCAGCCACAAAGATCTCTATGGCTACACCTTC.

V usage is TRBV30 and J usage is TRBJ1-1, with TRBD1 as a possible D gene (5 bases). This CDR3 is 14 amino acids long. Germline V gene sequence: CDR1 GTSNPN, CDR2 SVGIG (reference sequence). Trimming took off 0 bases at V and 8 bases at J, with 16 bases between the two ends. The CDR3 sequence: CAWSVRAGSAEAFF. Here the CDR3 DNA reads TGTGCCTGGAGTGTACGTGCAGGGTCCGCGGAAGCTTTCTTT. Variable domain in full (rest from reference TRBV30 and TRBJ1-1): SQTIHQWPATLVQPVGSPLSLECTVEGTSNPNLYWYRQAAGRGLQLLFYSVGIGQISSEVPQNLSASRPQDRQFILSSKKLLLSDSGFYLCAWSVRAGSAEAFFGQGTRLTVV.

The chain recombines TRBV6-4 with TRBJ2-3, with D unresolved. Germline assignment: CDR1 MRHNA and CDR2 SNTAGT. V was cut by 3 bases and J by 2 bases, with 6 bases left in between. The CDR3 runs to 13 residues. The CDR3 DNA follows: TGTGCCAGCAGTGATAGCTTCACAGATACGCAGTATTTT. Translated, it gives CASSDSFTDTQYF.

This clone was detected only once. The rearrangement links TRBV5-1 to TRBJ2-1, with 13 bases fitting TRBD2. CDR3 length: 17 residues. V lost 9 bases and J lost 2; bases outside the gene matches: 11. Germline V lookup: CDR1 SGHRS, CDR2 YFSETQ. As DNA, the CDR3 is TGCGCCACCACGACTAGCGGGGGGACCGGTGCCTACAATGAGCAGTTCTTC. Residues: CATTTSGGTGAYNEQFF.